Each of the 22 T cell receptor beta chains below was sequenced from the same sample in a study of blood T cells in healthy people across ages. The second PCR ran about 7 to 12 cycles with a sample-barcoded 5' primer and J-beta primers. TCRdb re-derived calls from the 5' RACE reads in MiXCR, one entry per CDR3 protein. The sample holds roughly 1,800,000 distinct CDR3 sequences, about 50% seen once. Material for sequencing was blood. The receptors stem from a woman aged 35 to 49 in good health.

This chain connects TRBV6-1 to TRBJ1-2; the match to TRBD1 covers 8 bases. The length of the CDR3 is 14 residues. Germline V gene sequence: CDR1 MNHNS, CDR2 SASEGT. V lost 6 bases and J lost 6; bases outside the gene matches: 9. CDR3: CASRGPGGGDGYTF. CDR3 DNA: TGTGCCAGCAGAGGCCCAGGGGGCGGAGATGGCTACACCTTC.

The chain employs TRBV5-6 and TRBJ2-1, with a weak D call TRBD1 (5 bases). The CDR3 contains 13 residues. Trimming removed 6 bases from V and 4 bases from J, with 11 bases in between. CDR1 SGHDT and CDR2 YYEEEE come from the germline V gene. CDR3 DNA sequence: TGTGCCAGCACCGACAGCCCTTACAATGAGCAGTTCTTC. Protein product: CASTDSPYNEQFF.

This chain joins TRBV11-2 and TRBJ2-3; D is perhaps TRBD1 (6 bases). The CDR3 loop spans 16 amino acids. V lost 1 base and J 3 bases, leaving 14 bases between the germline ends. The germline CDR1 and CDR2 sequences are SGHAT and FQNNGV. CDR3 DNA: TGTGCCAGCAGCTTAGGGGAAAGCAGGGGAACAGATACGCAGTATTTT. Its translation is CASSLGESRGTDTQYF.

This clonotype has more than one count but fewer than ten. The chain has TRBV7-2 and TRBJ2-7; 11 bases agree with TRBD1. V was pared by 5 bases and J by 8 bases, with 8 bases of the junction left unmatched. This CDR3 has 14 amino acids. Germline-derived CDR1 and CDR2 are SGHTA and FQGNSA. The CDR3 loop is CASSPGTGGFKQYF. Here the CDR3 DNA reads TGTGCCAGCAGCCCCGGGACAGGGGGTTTTAAGCAGTACTTC.

This chain uses TRBV12-3 or TRBV12-4 with TRBJ1-5; D not certain. The CDR3 covers 17 residues. V was clipped by 6 bases and J by 0 bases, with 18 bases between them. CDR3 residues: CASSREAETYSNQPQHF. For the CDR3, the DNA is TGTGCCAGCAGCCGAGAGGCAGAGACTTATAGCAATCAGCCCCAGCATTTT.

This chain connects TRBV4-3 to TRBJ2-3; D is undetermined. CDR3 length: 14 residues. Germline CDR1 reads LGHNA; CDR2 reads YSLEER. Deletions cut 3 bases from V and 6 bases from J, with 13 bases between. DNA of the CDR3: TGCGCCAGCAGCCAGCGCGGTGTCCGGGATACGCAGTATTTT. This sequence encodes CASSQRGVRDTQYF.

The chain recombines TRBV6-1 with TRBJ1-4; 9 bases line up with TRBD1. V shed 6 bases, J shed 4 bases, and the junction held 9 bases outside the gene matches. Germline V gives CDR1 MNHNS, CDR2 SASEGT. The CDR3 is made up of 16 amino acids. The CDR3 here is CASRGFTGGVNEKLFF. Here the CDR3 DNA reads TGTGCCAGCAGAGGATTTACAGGGGGCGTTAATGAAAAACTGTTTTTT.

With respect to this clonotype: A read error may account for a junction end that differs from germline. V is TRBV5-1 and J is TRBJ2-7; the match to TRBD1 covers 9 bases. Germline V CDR1 and CDR2: SGHRS, YFSETQ. The CDR3 contains 15 residues. CDR3 in amino acids: CASSSGQGVSYKQYF. CDR3 nucleotide sequence: TGCGCCAGCAGCTCGGGACAGGGCGTATCCTACAAGCAGTACTTC.

The V gene is TRBV11-2, the J gene TRBJ2-2; D remains unclear. The CDR3 has 13 residues. The V gene lost 5 bases and the J gene lost 4 bases, with 8 bases spanning the gap. Germline V gene data show CDR1 as SGHAT and CDR2 as FQNNGV. CDR3 nucleotides: TGTGCCAGCAGCGCACTTCCCACCGGGGAGCTGTTTTTT. Translation gives CASSALPTGELFF.

This clonotype was counted a few times. This chain connects TRBV20-1 to TRBJ2-7; TRBD1 or TRBD2 may be the D gene (5 bases each). The V gene's germline CDR1 is DFQATT and CDR2 SNEGSKA (reference sequence). V was shortened by 2 bases and J by 3 bases, with 20 bases between the two germline ends. This CDR3 has 16 residues. CDR3 nucleotide sequence: TGCAGTGCTAGACCCGGGACGGCTCTAAGGGGCTACGAGCAGTACTTC. As protein: CSARPGTALRGYEQYF.

This clonotype was detected only a few times. This chain joins TRBV20-1 and TRBJ2-7; TRBD2 agrees at 13 bases. The CDR3 contains 15 residues. The junction had 4 bases not matched to a gene; V was cut back by 2 bases and J by 3 bases. Germline V lookup: CDR1 DFQATT, CDR2 SNEGSKA (reference sequence). This chain's CDR3 is CSARLLAGGRYEQYF. Written as DNA, the CDR3 is TGCAGTGCTAGATTACTAGCGGGGGGGCGCTACGAGCAGTACTTC.

This sequence joins TRBV4-3 and TRBJ2-3; 7 bases line up with TRBD1. The J segment lost 1 base and the V segment lost 1 base, leaving 8 bases of the junction unmatched. CDR3 length equals 17 residues. The germline V gene encodes CDR1 LGHNA and CDR2 YSLEER. The CDR3 nucleotides read TGCGCCAGCAGCCAAGGACCACTTCAGGGGGGCACAGATACGCAGTATTTT. Its translation is CASSQGPLQGGTDTQYF.

V is TRBV27 and J is TRBJ1-1; D uncertain. Trimming shortened V by 6 bases and J by 6 bases, and 23 bases separated the two germline ends. The CDR3 consists of 16 residues. Germline CDR1 MNHEY, CDR2 SMNVEV (reference sequence). Here the CDR3 DNA reads TGTGCCAGCAGAACTTATGGCCGGTCGGAGAGCCCTGAAGCTTTCTTT. Its protein is CASRTYGRSESPEAFF.

The chain has TRBV24-1 and TRBJ2-1; 9 positions agree with TRBD2. This CDR3 region has 16 residues. Germline CDR1 and CDR2: KGHDR and SFDVKD. With 1 base clipped from V and 10 bases from J, the junction kept 10 bases outside the gene matches. The CDR3 loop reads CATSDFGGGASGEQFF. The CDR3 DNA sequence: TGTGCCACCAGTGATTTTGGCGGGGGGGCCTCAGGAGAGCAGTTCTTC.

CDR3 protein: CSGGGPGYNEQYF. The CDR3 coding sequence is TGCAGTGGCGGGGGCCCTGGTTACAATGAGCAGTACTTC. The chain employs TRBV20-1 and TRBJ2-5; TRBD2 might be the D (7 bases). This CDR3 has 13 amino acids. Germline-derived CDR1 and CDR2 are DFQATT and SNEGSKA (reference sequence). Trimming removed 7 bases from V and 11 bases from J, with 23 bases in between.

The CDR3 spells CASSLGPGGGPYNEQFF. CDR3 coding DNA: TGTGCCAGCAGCTTAGGGCCTGGAGGAGGTCCCTACAATGAGCAGTTCTTC. The rearrangement uses TRBV7-2 and TRBJ2-1; tentatively, D is TRBD2 (5 bases). Germline lookup yields CDR1 SGHTA and CDR2 FQGNSA. This CDR3 contains 17 residues. V was pared by 1 base and J by 2 bases, with 15 bases between.

This clonotype has more than one count but fewer than ten. This chain links TRBV28 with TRBJ2-5, with TRBD2 matching over 8 bases. With 7 bases clipped from V and 0 bases from J, the junction kept 7 bases outside the gene matches. This CDR3 is built from 15 residues. In germline, CDR1 is MDHEN, CDR2 SYDVKM. CDR3 coding DNA: TGTGCCAGCACTCCGGGGGGGTTGTACCAAGAGACCCAGTACTTC. It codes for CASTPGGLYQETQYF. Full variable domain (remainder filled in from reference TRBV28 and TRBJ2-5): DVKVTQSSRYLVKRTGEKVFLECVQDMDHENMFWYRQDPGLGLRLIYFSYDVKMKEKGDIPEGYSVSREKKERFSLILESASTNQTSMYLCASTPGGLYQETQYFGPGTRLLVL.

This clonotype was counted a few times. The rearrangement uses TRBV20-1 and TRBJ2-7; D perhaps matches TRBD1 (6 bases). The CDR3 length is 13 residues. CDR1 DFQATT and CDR2 SNEGSKA come from the germline V gene (reference sequence). V was trimmed by 3 bases and J by 2 bases, leaving 11 bases between them. The CDR3: CSASKTGPYEQYF. The CDR3 DNA follows: TGCAGTGCTAGCAAAACAGGGCCCTACGAGCAGTACTTC.

A few counts support this clonotype. J is TRBJ1-2 and V is TRBV6-6; perhaps TRBD1 as D (5 bases). Germline V lookup: CDR1 MNHNY, CDR2 SVGAGI (reference sequence). CDR3 length: 13 residues. V shed 0 bases and J shed 7 bases, with 9 bases lying between them. CDR3 nucleotide sequence: TGTGCCAGCAGTTACTCGGAGCAGGGTGGCTACACCTTC. Encoded protein: CASSYSEQGGYTF.

The chain recombines TRBV6-5 with TRBJ2-1; the D gene could be TRBD1 or TRBD2 (6 bases each). This CDR3 is 16 amino acids long. From germline, CDR1 is MNHEY and CDR2 SVGAGI. V gave up 0 bases and J gave up 6 bases, with 15 bases separating them. DNA of the CDR3: TGTGCCAGCAGTTACTCGACTAGGGGGGTCGTCAATGAGCAGTTCTTC. Protein product: CASSYSTRGVVNEQFF.

The chain links TRBV7-2 to TRBJ2-1; the D is unclear. This CDR3 has 11 residues. The germline gives CDR1 SGHTA, CDR2 FQGNSA. V was pared by 4 bases and J by 8 bases, with 6 bases between. CDR3: CASSSYYEQFF. The CDR3 nucleotides read TGTGCCAGCAGCTCCTATTATGAGCAGTTCTTC.

The chain couples TRBV6-1 to TRBJ2-5; D call uncertain. Germline-derived CDR1 and CDR2 are MNHNS and SASEGT. Trimming took 5 bases from V and 5 from J, leaving 18 bases between them. The CDR3 loop spans 15 amino acids. CDR3: CASSSGPLPSETQYF. CDR3 DNA sequence: TGTGCCAGCAGTTCAGGACCCCTTCCTTCGGAGACCCAGTACTTC.